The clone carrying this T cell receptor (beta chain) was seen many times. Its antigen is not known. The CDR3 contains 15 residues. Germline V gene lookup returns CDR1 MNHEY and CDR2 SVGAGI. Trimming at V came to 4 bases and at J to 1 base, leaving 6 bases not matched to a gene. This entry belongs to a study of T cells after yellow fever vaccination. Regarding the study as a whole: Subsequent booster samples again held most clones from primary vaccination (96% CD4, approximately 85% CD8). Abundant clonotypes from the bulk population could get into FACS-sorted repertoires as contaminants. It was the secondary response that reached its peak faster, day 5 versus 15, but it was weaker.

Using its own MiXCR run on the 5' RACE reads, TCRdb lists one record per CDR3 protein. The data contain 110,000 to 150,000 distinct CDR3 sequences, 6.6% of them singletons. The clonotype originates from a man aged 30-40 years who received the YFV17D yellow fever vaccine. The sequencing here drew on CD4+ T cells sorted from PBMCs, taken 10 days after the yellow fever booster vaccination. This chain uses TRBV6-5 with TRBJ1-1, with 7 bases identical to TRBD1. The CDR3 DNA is TGTGCCAGCAGTTCCAGGACAGGTGGGAACACTGAAGCTTTCTTT. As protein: CASSSRTGGNTEAFF.